Detailed here is one TCR beta chain. These data belong to a study of blood T cell repertoires in COVID-19. This table comes from immunoSEQ multiplex PCR, and its TCRdb copy is limited to in-frame clones, with some not included. There are fewer than 85,000 clones in the sample; 75% to 90% occur only once, and roughly 5% lies in the top ten. The sequence was collected from an older man with acute or convalescent COVID-19. Sequences were obtained from peripheral blood.

CDR3: CSVVQGARYTEAFF. The CDR3 DNA reads TGCAGCGTCGTACAGGGGGCTAGATACACTGAAGCTTTCTTT. The rearrangement joins TRBV29-1 to TRBJ1-1; 9 nucleotides align to TRBD1. This CDR3 has 14 amino acids. CDR1 is SQVTM, CDR2 ANQGSEA, per germline. Trimming removed 6 bases from V and 3 bases from J; junction bases left unmatched: 8.